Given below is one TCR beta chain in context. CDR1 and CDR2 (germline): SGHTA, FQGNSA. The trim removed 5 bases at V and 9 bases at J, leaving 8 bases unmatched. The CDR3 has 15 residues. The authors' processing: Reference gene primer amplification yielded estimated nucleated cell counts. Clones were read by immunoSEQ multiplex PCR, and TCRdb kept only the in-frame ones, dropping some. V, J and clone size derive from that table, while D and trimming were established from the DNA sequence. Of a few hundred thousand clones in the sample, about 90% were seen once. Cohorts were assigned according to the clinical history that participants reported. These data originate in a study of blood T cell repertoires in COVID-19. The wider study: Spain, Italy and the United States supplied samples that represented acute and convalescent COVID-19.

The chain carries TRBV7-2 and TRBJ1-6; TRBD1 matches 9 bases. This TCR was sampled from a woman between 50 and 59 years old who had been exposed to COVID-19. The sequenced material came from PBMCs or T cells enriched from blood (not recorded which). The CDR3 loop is CASSRTGGAGSPLHF. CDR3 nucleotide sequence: TGTGCCAGCAGCCGTACAGGGGGCGCTGGTTCACCCCTCCACTTT.